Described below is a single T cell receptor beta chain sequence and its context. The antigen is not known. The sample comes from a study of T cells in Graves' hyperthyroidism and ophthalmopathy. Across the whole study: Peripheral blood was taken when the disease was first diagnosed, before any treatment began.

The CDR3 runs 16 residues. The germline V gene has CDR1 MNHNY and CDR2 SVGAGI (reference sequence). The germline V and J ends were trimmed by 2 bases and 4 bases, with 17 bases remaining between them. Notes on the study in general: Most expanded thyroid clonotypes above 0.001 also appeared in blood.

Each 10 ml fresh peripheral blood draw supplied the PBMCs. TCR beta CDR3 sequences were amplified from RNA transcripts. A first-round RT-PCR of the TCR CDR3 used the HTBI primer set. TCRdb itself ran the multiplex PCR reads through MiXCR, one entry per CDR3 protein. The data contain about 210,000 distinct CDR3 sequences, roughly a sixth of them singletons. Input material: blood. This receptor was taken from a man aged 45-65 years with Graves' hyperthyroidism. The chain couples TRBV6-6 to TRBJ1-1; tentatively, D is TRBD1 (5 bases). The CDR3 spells CASSYRAATGGTEAFF. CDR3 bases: TGTGCCAGCAGTTACAGGGCGGCAACTGGGGGCACTGAAGCTTTCTTT.